This TCR beta chain was profiled in a study of molecular identifiers for immune sequencing clone quantification. As for the study in general: Four of five RNA aliquots from roughly 21,000 or 96,000 naive CD8 T cells were sequenced.

Study-level results: Effector cells kept over 98% of their molecules in clones above 20 RNA copies, while naive cells kept under 1% there.

V was shortened by 7 bases and J by 0 bases, with 3 bases between the two germline ends. This CDR3 comprises 11 residues. Germline V gives CDR1 MNHEY, CDR2 SVGEGT. In this sample, this clonotype turned up many times. Antigen specificity is unknown. The authors built bulk TCR libraries by previously described methods with listed TCR primers. TCRdb re-derived calls from the PCR reads in MiXCR, one entry per CDR3 protein. This table has roughly 90,000 distinct CDR3 sequences, 15% to 20% appearing once. The rearrangement joins TRBV6-2 or TRBV6-3 to TRBJ1-1; the D is unclear. Sequenced input: naive CD8+ T cells from blood, with Jurkat cell RNA spiked in. The subset denotes: FACS-sorted CD8+CD4-CCR7+CD45RA+ naive T cells. This TCR came from a human donor in good health. Some libraries in this study had Jurkat cell RNA spiked in. The chain's CDR3 is CASKVNTEAFF. CDR3 nucleotides: TGTGCCAGCAAAGTGAACACTGAAGCTTTCTTT.